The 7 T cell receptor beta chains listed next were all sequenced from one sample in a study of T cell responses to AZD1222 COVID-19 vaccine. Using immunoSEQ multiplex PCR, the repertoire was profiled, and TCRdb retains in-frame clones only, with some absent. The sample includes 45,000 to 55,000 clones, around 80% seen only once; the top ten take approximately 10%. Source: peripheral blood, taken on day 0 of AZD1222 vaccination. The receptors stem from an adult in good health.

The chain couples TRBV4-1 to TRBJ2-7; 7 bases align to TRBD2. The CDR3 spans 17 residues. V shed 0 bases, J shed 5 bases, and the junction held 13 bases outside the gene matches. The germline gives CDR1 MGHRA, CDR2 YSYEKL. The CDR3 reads CASSQDVNGRPFDEQYF. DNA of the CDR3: TGCGCCAGCAGCCAAGACGTGAACGGGAGGCCCTTTGACGAGCAGTACTTC.

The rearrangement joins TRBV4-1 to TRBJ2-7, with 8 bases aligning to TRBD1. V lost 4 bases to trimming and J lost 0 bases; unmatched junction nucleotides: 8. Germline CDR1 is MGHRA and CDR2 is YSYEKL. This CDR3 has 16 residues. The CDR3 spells CASSRGQGPSSYEQYF. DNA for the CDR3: TGCGCCAGCAGCCGAGGACAGGGCCCAAGCTCCTACGAGCAGTACTTC.

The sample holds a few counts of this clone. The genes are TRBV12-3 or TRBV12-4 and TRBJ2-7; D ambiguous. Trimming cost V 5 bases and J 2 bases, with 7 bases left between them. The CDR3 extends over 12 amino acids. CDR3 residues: CASSPLAYEQYF. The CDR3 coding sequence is TGTGCCAGCAGTCCCCTCGCCTACGAGCAGTACTTC.

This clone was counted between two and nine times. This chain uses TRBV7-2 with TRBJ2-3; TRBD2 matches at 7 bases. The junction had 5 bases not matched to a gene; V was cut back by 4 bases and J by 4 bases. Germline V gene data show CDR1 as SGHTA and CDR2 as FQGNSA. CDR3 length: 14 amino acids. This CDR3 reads CASSSGGSPDTQYF. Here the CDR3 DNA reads TGTGCCAGCAGCTCGGGCGGGAGCCCAGATACGCAGTATTTT.

CDR3: CASSERTGPPFF. DNA of the CDR3: TGTGCCAGCAGTGAACGGACAGGGCCACCTTTCTTT. The gene calls are TRBV6-1 and TRBJ1-1; 8 bases fit TRBD1. From germline, CDR1 is MNHNS and CDR2 SASEGT. The ends lost 2 bases at V and 12 bases at J; junction bases unmatched: 5. The CDR3 extends over 12 amino acids.

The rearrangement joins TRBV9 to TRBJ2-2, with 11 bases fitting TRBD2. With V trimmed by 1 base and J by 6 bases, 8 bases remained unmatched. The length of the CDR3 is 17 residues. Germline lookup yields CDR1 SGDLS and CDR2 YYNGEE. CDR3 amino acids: CASSVPKTSGSAGELFF. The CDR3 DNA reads TGTGCCAGCAGCGTACCAAAAACTAGCGGGAGCGCCGGGGAGCTGTTTTTT.

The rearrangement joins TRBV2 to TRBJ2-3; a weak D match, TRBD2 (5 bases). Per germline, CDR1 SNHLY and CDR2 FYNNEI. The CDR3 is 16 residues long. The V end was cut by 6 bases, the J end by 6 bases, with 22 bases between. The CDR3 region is CASRFGMYGVEDTQYF. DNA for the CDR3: TGTGCCAGCAGATTCGGGATGTATGGGGTTGAGGATACGCAGTATTTT.